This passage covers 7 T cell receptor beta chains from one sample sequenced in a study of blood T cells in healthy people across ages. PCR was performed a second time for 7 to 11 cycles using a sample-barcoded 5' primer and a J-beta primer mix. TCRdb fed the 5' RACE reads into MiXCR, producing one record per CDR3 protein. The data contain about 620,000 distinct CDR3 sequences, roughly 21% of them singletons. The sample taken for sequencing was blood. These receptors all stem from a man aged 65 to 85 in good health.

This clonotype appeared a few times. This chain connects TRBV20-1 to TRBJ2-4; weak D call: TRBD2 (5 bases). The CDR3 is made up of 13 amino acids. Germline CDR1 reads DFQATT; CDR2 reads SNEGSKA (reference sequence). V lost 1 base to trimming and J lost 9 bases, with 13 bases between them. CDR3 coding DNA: TGCAGTGCTAGAGGACGGGATGTGGGCATTCAGTACTTC. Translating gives CSARGRDVGIQYF.

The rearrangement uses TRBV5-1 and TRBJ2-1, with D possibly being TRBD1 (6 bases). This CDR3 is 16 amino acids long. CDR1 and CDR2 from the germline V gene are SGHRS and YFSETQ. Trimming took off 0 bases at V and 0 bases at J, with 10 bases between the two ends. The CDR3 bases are TGCGCCAGCAGCTTGGTCGGACAGAGCTCCTACAATGAGCAGTTCTTC. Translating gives CASSLVGQSSYNEQFF. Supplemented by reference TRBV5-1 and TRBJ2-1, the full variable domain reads KAGVTQTPRYLIKTRGQQVTLSCSPISGHRSVSWYQQTPGQGLQFLFEYFSETQRNKGNFPGRFSGRQFSNSRSEMNVSTLELGDSALYLCASSLVGQSSYNEQFFGPGTRLTVL.

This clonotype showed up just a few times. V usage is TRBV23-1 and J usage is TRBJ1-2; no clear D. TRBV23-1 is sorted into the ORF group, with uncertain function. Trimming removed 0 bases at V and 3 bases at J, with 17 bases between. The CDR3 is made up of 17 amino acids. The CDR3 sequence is CASSQSGSRTRDYGYTF. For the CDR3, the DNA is TGCGCCAGCAGTCAATCGGGTAGTAGAACGAGGGACTATGGCTACACCTTC.

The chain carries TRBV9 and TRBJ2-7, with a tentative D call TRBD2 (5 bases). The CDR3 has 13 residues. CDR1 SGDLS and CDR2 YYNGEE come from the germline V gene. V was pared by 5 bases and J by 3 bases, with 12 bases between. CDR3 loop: CASSGVGDYEQYF. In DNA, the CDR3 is TGTGCCAGCAGTGGGGTCGGGGACTACGAGCAGTACTTC.

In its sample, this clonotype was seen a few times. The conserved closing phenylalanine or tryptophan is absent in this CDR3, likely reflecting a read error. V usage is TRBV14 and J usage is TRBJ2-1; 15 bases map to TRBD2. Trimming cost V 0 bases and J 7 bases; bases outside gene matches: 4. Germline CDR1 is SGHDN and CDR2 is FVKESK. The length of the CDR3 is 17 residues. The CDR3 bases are TGTGCCAGCAGCCAAGAAGGGACTAGCGGGAGGTTGAATGAGCAGTTCCTC. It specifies CASSQEGTSGRLNEQFL.

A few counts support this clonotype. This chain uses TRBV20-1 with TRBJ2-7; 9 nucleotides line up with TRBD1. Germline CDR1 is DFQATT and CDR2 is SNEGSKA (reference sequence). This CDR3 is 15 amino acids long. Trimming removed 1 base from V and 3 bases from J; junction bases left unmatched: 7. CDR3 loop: CSARGRGQGGYEQYF. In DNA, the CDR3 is TGCAGTGCTAGAGGTAGGGGACAGGGAGGCTACGAGCAGTACTTC.

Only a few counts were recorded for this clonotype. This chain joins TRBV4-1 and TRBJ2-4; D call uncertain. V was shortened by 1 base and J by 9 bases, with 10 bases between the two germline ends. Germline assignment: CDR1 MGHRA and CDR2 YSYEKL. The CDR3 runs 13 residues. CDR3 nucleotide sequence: TGCGCCAGCAGCCAAGTTAATGAAAGCATTCAGTACTTC. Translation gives CASSQVNESIQYF.